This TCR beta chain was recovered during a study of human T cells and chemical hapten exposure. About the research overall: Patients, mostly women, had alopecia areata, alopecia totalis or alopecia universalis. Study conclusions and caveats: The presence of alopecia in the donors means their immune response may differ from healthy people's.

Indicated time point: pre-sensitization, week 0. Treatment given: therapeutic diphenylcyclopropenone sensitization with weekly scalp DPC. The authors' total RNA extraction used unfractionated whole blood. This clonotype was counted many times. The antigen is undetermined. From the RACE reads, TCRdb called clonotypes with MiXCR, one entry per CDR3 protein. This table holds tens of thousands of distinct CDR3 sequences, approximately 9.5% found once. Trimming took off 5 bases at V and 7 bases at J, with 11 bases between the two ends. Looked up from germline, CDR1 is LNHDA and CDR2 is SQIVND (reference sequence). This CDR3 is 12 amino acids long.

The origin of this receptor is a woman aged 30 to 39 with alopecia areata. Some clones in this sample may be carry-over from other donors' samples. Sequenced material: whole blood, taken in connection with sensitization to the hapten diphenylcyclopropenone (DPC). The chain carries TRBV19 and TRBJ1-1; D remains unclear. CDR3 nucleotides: TGTGCCAGTAGTCTTCGGATGGGTGAAGCTTTCTTT. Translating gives CASSLRMGEAFF. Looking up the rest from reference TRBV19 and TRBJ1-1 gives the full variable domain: DGGITQSPKYLFRKEGQNVTLSCEQNLNHDAMYWYRQDPGQGLRLIYYSQIVNDFQKGDIAEGYSVSREKKESFPLTVTSAQKNPTAFYLCASSLRMGEAFFGQGTRLTVV.